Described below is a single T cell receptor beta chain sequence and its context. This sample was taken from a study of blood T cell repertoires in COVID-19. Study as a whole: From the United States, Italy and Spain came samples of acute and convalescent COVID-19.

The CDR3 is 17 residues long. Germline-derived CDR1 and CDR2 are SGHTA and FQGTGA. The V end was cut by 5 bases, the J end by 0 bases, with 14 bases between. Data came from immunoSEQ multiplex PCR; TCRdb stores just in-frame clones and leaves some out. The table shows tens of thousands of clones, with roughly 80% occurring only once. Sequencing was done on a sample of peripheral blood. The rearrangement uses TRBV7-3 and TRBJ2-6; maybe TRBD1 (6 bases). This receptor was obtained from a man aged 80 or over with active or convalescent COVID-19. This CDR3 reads CASSPQGGNSGANVLTF. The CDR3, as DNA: TGTGCCAGCAGCCCGCAAGGGGGAAACTCTGGGGCCAACGTCCTGACTTTC.